This T cell receptor (beta chain) was obtained from a study of blood T cell repertoires in COVID-19. Study-level background: Sites in the United States, Italy and Spain provided acute and convalescent COVID-19 samples. PBMCs, B-cell-depleted T cells, or T cells provided the cDNA or gDNA that made up the material.

The CDR3 totals 13 residues. Deletions cut 6 bases from V and 1 base from J, with 9 bases between. Seattle's enrolled individuals joined amid active infection and were then monitored longitudinally. Methods used by the authors: The assay estimated nucleated cells by amplifying reference gene primers. The repertoire was sequenced with immunoSEQ multiplex PCR; TCRdb's copy has only in-frame clones and lacks some. The V and J calls and clone size are taken from that table; D and trimming were inferred from the DNA. The sample includes more than 300,000 clones, over 75% of them seen just once. Sequenced material: peripheral blood. The source is a woman in her thirties with COVID-19, enrolled during active disease. The rearrangement uses TRBV12-3 or TRBV12-4 and TRBJ1-2; no firm D call. The CDR3 loop is CASSPSFNYGYTF. CDR3 DNA sequence: TGTGCCAGCAGCCCTTCTTTTAACTATGGCTACACCTTC.